This TCR beta chain was identified in a study of T cells in Graves' hyperthyroidism and ophthalmopathy. Germline CDR1 LGHNT, CDR2 FRNRAP. V was pared by 2 bases and J by 7 bases, with 8 bases between. This CDR3 has 13 residues. Amplification targeted TCR beta CDR3 regions from RNA transcripts. HTBI primers were the set used in a first-round RT-PCR of the TCR CDR3. TCRdb independently ran MiXCR on the multiplex PCR reads; one entry per CDR3 protein. The sample lists roughly 400,000 distinct CDR3 sequences, roughly 13% occurring once. Sequenced input: blood. This sequence joins TRBV12-5 and TRBJ2-2, with D unclear. This TCR derives from a man aged 45-65 years with Graves' ophthalmopathy. The CDR3 spells CASGLPPDGELFF. In nucleotides, the CDR3 is TGTGCTAGTGGTTTGCCCCCGGACGGGGAGCTGTTTTTT.